The present T cell receptor (beta chain) was sequenced within a study of cytomegalovirus exposure and HLA in healthy donors. The study, taken as a whole, reports: A cluster of highly shared sequence variants was likely a sequencing artifact. Presence/absence analyses treated sequencing depth as roughly uniform across donors.

Researchers ran the PCR with 60 Vbeta and 13 Jbeta primers. Some clones are missing from TCRdb's copy, which holds only in-frame ones; the method was immunoSEQ multiplex PCR. The sample includes 150,000 to 200,000 clones, roughly 77% of them seen just once. A word on this clone: Its cognate antigen is unknown.

The CDR3 runs 17 residues. V lost 6 bases to trimming and J lost 7 bases; unmatched junction nucleotides: 13. Per germline, CDR1 SGHRS and CDR2 YFSETQ. Sequencing was performed on PBMCs. The rearrangement uses TRBV5-1 and TRBJ2-1; 13 positions match TRBD2. The TCR sequence derives from a man aged 18 to 35 in good health and CMV-seropositive. CDR3 protein: CASTRRTSGSQSNEQFF. In nucleotides, the CDR3 is TGCGCCAGCACCCGACGGACTAGCGGGAGTCAGAGTAATGAGCAGTTCTTC.